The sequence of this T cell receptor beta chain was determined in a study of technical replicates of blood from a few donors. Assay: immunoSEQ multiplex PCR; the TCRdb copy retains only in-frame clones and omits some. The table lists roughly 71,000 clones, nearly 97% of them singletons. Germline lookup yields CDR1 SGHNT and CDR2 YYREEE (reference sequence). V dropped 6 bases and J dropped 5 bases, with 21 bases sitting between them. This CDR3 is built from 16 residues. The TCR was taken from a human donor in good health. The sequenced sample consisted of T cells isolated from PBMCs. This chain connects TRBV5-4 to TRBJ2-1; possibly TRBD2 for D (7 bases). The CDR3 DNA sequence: TGTGCCAGCACTTCTTCGGGGGGCCCTCCTAACAATGAGCAGTTCTTC. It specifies CASTSSGGPPNNEQFF.